The present entry profiles one T cell receptor beta chain with its context. These data originate in a study of blood T cell repertoires in COVID-19. The CDR3 totals 13 residues. CDR1 and CDR2 (germline): GTSNPN, SVGIG (reference sequence). Clones were read by immunoSEQ multiplex PCR, and TCRdb kept only the in-frame ones, dropping some. The profile shows 150,000 to 200,000 clones, approximately 80% of them singletons. The sequence was obtained from a woman between 45 and 60 years old who had recovered from COVID-19. Sequencing used PBMCs or T cells enriched from blood (not recorded which). The J gene is TRBJ2-7, the V gene TRBV30; perhaps TRBD2 as D (6 bases). The CDR3 region has the DNA TGTGACCGAGCGGGCCTAGCCTCCTACGAGCAGTACTTC. This sequence encodes CDRAGLASYEQYF.